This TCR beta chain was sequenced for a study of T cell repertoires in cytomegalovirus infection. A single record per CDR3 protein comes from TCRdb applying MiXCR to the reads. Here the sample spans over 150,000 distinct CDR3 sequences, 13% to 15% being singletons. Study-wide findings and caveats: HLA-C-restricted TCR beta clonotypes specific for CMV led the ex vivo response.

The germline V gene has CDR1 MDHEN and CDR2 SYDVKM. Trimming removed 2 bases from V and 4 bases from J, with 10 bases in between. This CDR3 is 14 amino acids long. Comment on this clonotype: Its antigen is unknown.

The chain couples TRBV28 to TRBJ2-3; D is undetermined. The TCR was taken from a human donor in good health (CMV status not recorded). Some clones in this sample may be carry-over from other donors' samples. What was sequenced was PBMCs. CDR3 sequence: CASSLDGRADTQYF. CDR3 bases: TGTGCCAGCAGTTTAGATGGTAGAGCAGATACGCAGTATTTT. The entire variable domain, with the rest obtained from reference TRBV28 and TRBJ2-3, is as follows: DVKVTQSSRYLVKRTGEKVFLECVQDMDHENMFWYRQDPGLGLRLIYFSYDVKMKEKGDIPEGYSVSREKKERFSLILESASTNQTSMYLCASSLDGRADTQYFGPGTRLTVL.